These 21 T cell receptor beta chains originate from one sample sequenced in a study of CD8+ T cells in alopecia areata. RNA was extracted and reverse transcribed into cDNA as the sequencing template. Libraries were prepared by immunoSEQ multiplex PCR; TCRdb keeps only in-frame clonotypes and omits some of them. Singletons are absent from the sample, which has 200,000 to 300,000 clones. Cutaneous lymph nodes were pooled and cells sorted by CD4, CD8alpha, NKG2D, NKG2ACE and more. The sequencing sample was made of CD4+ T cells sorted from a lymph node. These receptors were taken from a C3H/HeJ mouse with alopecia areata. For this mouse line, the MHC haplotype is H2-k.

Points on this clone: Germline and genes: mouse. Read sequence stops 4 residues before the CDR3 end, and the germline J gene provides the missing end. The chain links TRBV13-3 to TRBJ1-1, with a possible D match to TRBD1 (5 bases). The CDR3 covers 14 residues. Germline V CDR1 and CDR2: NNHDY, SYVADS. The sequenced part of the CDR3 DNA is TGTGCCAGCAGTGATGCAGACTGGGGGGGA. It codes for CASSDADWGG. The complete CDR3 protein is CASSDADWGGEVFF.

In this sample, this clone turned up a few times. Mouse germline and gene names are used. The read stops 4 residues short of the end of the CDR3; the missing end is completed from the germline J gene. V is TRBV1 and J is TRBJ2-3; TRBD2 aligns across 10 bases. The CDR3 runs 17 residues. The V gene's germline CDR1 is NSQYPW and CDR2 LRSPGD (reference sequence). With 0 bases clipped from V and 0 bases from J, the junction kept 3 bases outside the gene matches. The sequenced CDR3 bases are TGCACCTGCAGTGCAGACGGGACTGGGGATAGTGCAGAA. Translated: CTCSADGTGDSAE. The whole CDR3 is CTCSADGTGDSAETLYF.

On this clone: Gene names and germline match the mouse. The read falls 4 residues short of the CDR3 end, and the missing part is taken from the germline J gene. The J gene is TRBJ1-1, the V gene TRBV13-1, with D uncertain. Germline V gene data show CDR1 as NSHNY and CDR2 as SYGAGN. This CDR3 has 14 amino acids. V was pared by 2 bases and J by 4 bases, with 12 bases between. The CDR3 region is CASSEKTRGTEVFF. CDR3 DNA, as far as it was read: TGTGCCAGCAGTGAAAAGACAAGAGGCACA.

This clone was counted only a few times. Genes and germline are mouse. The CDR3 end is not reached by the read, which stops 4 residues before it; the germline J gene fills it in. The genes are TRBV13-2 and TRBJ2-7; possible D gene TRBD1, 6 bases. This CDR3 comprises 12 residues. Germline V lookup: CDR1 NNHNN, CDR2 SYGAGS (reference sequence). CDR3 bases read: TGTGCCAGCGGTGGAAACAGGGAT. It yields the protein CASGGNRD. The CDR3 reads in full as CASGGNRDEQYF.

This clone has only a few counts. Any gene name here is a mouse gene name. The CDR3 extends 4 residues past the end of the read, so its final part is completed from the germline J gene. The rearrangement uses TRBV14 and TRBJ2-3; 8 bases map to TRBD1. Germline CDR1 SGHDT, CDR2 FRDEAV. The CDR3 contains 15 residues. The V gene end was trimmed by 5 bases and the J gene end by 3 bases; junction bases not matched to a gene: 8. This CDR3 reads CASSIQGAGAETLYF. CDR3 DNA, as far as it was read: TGTGCCAGCAGCATTCAGGGGGCCGGAGCAGAA.

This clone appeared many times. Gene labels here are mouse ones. The sequenced part of the CDR3 DNA is TGTGCTAGCAGGAGGACTGGGGGTGCAGAA. Encoded protein: CASRRTGGAE. The CDR3 in full is CASRRTGGAETLYF. The chain joins TRBV17 to TRBJ2-3, with 9 nucleotides matching TRBD2. The CDR3 is cut off 4 residues early in the read; its end comes from the germline J gene. J lost 1 base, V lost 6 bases, and 2 bases had no gene match. CDR1 is MNHDT, CDR2 YYDKIL, per germline. The CDR3 is 14 amino acids.

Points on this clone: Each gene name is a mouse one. CDR3 sequence reads: CASSIRGPGQLYF. Partial CDR3 DNA: TGTGCCAGCAGTATCAGGGGTCCCGGG. The chain carries TRBV19 and TRBJ2-2, with TRBD1 as a possible D gene (6 bases). Read coverage stops 4 residues before the CDR3 terminus; the germline J gene supplies the remainder. CDR1 FNHDT and CDR2 SITEND come from the germline V gene (reference sequence). Between the trimmed V and J ends, which lost 2 bases and 6 bases, there was a span of 8 bases. The length of the CDR3 is 13 residues.

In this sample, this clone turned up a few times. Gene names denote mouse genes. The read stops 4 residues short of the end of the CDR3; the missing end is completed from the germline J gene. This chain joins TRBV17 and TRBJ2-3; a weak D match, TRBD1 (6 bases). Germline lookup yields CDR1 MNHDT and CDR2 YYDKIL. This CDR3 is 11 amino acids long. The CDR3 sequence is CASGGQETLYF. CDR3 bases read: TGTGCTAGCGGGGGACAAGAA.

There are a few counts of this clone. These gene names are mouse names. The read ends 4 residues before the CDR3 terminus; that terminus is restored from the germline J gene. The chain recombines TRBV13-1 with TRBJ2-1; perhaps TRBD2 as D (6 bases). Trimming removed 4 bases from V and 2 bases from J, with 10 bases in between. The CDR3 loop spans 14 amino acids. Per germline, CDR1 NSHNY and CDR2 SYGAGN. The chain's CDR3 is CASSPAGDYAEQFF. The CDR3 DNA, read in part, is TGTGCCAGCAGTCCCGCTGGGGACTATGCT.

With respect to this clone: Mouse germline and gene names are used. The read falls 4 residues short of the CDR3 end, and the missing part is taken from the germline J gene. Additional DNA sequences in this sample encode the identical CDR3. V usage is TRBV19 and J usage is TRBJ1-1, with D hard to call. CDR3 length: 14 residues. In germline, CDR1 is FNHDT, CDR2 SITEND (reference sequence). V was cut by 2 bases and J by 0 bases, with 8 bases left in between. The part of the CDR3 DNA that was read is TGTGCCAGCAGTATCACAAGAGCAAACACA. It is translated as CASSITRANT. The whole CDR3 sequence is CASSITRANTEVFF.

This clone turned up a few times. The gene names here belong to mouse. The CDR3 here is CASSLRDWGEDTQYF. The sequenced part of the CDR3 DNA is TGTGCCAGCAGTCTCCGGGACTGGGGGGAAGAC. The chain is built from TRBV14 and TRBJ2-5; 12 bases match TRBD2. The read ends 4 residues early relative to the CDR3; the germline J gene fills the gap. This CDR3 is built from 15 residues. The germline V gene encodes CDR1 SGHDT and CDR2 FRDEAV.

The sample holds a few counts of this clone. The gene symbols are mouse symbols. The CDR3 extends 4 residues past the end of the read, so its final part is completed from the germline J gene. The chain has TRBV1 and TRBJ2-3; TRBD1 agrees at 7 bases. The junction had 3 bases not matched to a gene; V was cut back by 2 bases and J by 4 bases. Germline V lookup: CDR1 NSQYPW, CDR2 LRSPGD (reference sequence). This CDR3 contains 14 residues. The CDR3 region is CTCSARDSTETLYF. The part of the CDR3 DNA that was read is TGCACCTGCAGTGCAAGGGACAGCACAGAA.

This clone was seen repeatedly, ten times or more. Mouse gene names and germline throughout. CDR3 protein: CASSRARDWGYAEQFF. Incomplete CDR3 DNA: TGTGCTAGCAGTAGAGCCCGGGACTGGGGCTATGCT. V gene TRBV17 combines with J gene TRBJ2-1, with 10 bases lining up with TRBD2. Sequencing ends 4 residues short of the CDR3 end; the germline J gene provides the rest. Germline V lookup: CDR1 MNHDT, CDR2 YYDKIL. Trimming cost V 1 base and J 3 bases; bases outside gene matches: 3. This CDR3 is built from 16 residues.

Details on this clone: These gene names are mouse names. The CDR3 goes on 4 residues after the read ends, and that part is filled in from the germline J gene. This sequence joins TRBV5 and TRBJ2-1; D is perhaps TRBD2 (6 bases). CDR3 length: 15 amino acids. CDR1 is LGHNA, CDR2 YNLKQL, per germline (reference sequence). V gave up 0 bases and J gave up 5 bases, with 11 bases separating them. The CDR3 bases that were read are TGTGCCAGCAGCCAAGATTGGGGGAGAGATGCT. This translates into CASSQDWGRDA. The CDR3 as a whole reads CASSQDWGRDAEQFF.

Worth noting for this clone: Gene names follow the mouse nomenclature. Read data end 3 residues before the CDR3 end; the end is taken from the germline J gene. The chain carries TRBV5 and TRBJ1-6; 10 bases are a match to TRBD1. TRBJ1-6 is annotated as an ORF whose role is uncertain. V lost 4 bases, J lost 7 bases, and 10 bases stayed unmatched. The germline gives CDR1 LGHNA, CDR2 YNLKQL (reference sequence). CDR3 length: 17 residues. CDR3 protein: CASSLSHGTGVNSPLYF. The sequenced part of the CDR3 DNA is TGTGCCAGCAGCCTTTCCCACGGGACAGGGGTAAATTCGCCC.

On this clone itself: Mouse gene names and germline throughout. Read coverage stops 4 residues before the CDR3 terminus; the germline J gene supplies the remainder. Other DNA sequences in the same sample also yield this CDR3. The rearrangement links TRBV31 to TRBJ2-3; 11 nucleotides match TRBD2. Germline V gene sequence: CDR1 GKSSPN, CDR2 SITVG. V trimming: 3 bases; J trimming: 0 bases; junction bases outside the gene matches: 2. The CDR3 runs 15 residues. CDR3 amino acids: CAWRGLGGSAETLYF. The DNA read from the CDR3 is TGTGCCTGGAGAGGACTGGGGGGTAGTGCAGAA. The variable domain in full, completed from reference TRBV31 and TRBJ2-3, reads AQTIHQWPVAEIKAVGSPLSLGCTIKGKSSPNLYWYWQATGGTLQQLFYSITVGQVESVVQLNLSASRPKDDQFILSTEKLLLSHSGFYLCAWRGLGGSAETLYFGSGTRLTVL.

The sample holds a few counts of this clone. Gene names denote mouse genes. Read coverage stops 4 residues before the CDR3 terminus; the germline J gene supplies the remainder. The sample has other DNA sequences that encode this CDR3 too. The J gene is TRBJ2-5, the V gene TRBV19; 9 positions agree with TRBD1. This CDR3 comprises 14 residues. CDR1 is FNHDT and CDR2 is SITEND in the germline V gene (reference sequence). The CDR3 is CASSDRGQGDTQYF. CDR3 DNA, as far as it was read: TGTGCCAGCAGTGACCGGGGACAGGGCGAC.

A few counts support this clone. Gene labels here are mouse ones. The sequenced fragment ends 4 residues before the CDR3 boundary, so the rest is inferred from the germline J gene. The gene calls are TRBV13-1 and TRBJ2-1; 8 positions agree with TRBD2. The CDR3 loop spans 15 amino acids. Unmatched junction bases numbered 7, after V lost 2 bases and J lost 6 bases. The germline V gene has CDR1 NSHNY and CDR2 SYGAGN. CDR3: CASSELGEGSAEQFF. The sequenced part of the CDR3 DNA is TGTGCCAGCAGTGAACTGGGGGAGGGATCTGCT.

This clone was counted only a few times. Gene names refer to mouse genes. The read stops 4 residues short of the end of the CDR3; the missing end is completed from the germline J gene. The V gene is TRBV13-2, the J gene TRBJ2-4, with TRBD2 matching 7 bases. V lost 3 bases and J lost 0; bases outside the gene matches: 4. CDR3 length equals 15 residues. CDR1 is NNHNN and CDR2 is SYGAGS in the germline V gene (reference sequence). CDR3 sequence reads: CASGGAGGSQNTLYF. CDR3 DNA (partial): TGTGCCAGCGGTGGGGCTGGGGGTAGTCAAAAC.

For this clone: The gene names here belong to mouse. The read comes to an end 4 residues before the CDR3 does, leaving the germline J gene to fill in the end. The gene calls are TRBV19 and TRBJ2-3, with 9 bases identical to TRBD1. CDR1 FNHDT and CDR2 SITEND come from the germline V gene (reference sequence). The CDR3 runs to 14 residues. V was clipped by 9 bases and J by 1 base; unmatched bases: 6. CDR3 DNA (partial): TGTGCCACCCGGGACAGGGAGGGTGCAGAA. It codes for CATRDREGAE. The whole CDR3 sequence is CATRDREGAETLYF.

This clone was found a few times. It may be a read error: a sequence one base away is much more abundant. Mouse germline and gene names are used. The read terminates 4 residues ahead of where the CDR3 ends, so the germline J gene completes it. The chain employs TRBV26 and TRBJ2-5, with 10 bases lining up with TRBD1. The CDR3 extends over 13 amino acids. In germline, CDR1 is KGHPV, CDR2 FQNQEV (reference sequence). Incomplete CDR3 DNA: TGTGCCAGCAGTCCGGGACAGGGGGAC. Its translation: CASSPGQGD. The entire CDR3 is CASSPGQGDTQYF.